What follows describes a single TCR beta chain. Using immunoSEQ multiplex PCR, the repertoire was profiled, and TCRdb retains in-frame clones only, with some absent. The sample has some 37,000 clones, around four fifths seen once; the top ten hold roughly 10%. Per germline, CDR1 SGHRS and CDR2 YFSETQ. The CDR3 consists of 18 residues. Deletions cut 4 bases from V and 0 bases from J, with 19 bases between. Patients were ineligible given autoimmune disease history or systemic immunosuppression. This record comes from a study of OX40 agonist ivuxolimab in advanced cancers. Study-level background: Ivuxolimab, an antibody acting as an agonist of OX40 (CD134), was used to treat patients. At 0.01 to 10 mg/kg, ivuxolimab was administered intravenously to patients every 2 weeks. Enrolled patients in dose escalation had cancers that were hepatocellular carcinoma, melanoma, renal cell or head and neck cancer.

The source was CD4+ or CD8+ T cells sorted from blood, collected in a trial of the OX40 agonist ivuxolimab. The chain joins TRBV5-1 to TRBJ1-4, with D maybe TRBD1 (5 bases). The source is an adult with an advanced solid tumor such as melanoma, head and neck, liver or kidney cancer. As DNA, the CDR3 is TGCGCCAGCAGCCCGGGGGGTCGGACACTTGCAACTAATGAAAAACTGTTTTTT. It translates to CASSPGGRTLATNEKLFF.